A selection of T cell receptor beta chains follows, all from one sample in a study of blood T cell repertoires in COVID-19. The repertoire was sequenced with immunoSEQ multiplex PCR; TCRdb's copy has only in-frame clones and lacks some. This repertoire shows 200,000 to 300,000 clones, roughly 85% found once; its top ten account for approximately 5%. The specimen was peripheral blood. Every receptor here comes from a man aged 45 to 65 with COVID-19, enrolled during active disease. Each CDR3 is given with its conserved first and last residue. D genes are given only for firm matches. Clone size is stated in some rows and not others, as once, few, many or a class when expanded.

>TRBJ2-5|.|TRBV7-9|TRBD1
CASSIEQGIGTQYF
TGTGCCAGCAGCATAGAACAGGGGATAGGGACCCAGTACTTC
>TRBJ1-2|.|TRBV12-3/TRBV12-4|TRBD1
CASRKQGTYGYTF
TGTGCCAGCAGAAAACAGGGGACCTATGGCTACACCTTC
>TRBJ2-5|.|TRBV5-1|.
CASSPTGGGTQYF
TGCGCCAGCAGCCCCACTGGAGGAGGGACCCAGTACTTC
>TRBJ2-7|.|TRBV28|.
CASSPGHLYEQYF
TGTGCCAGCAGCCCGGGACACCTCTACGAGCAGTACTTC
>TRBJ2-7|.|TRBV7-8|TRBD1
CASSLVGQGVQYF
TGTGCCAGCAGCTTAGTTGGACAGGGGGTACAGTACTTC
>TRBJ2-2|few|TRBV7-9|.
CASRGLANTGELFF
TGTGCCAGCAGGGGACTTGCGAACACCGGGGAGCTGTTTTTT
>TRBJ2-7|.|TRBV3-1/TRBV3-2|TRBD2
CASSQGTSGASYEQYF
TGTGCCAGCAGCCAAGGGACTAGCGGGGCGTCCTACGAGCAGTACTTC
>TRBJ2-2|.|TRBV24-1|TRBD1
CATSDIRGSGELFF
TGTGCCACCAGTGATATCAGGGGGTCCGGGGAGCTGTTTTTT
>TRBJ1-2|.|TRBV7-2|.
CASSLLATSRGYTF
TGTGCCAGCAGCTTGCTGGCCACCTCTCGAGGCTACACCTTC
>TRBJ1-2|.|TRBV10-3|TRBD1
CAIREAQGASYGYTF
TGTGCCATCAGAGAGGCACAGGGGGCCAGCTATGGCTACACCTTC
>TRBJ1-5|once|TRBV7-6|TRBD1
CASSPGQADNQPQHF
TGTGCCAGCAGCCCGGGACAGGCAGACAATCAGCCCCAGCATTTT
>TRBJ1-4|.|TRBV6-5|.
CASSYSGGTNEKLFF
TGTGCCAGCAGTTACTCAGGAGGGACTAATGAAAAACTGTTTTTT
>TRBJ2-2|.|TRBV7-7|.
CASSPGRGETGELFF
TGTGCTAGCAGCCCCGGACGGGGTGAGACCGGGGAGCTGTTTTTT
>TRBJ2-1|.|TRBV30|.
CALKGGYNEQFF
TGTGCCTTGAAAGGGGGTTACAATGAGCAGTTCTTC
>TRBJ2-1|.|TRBV11-2|TRBD2
CASSLGPAGGTYNEQFF
TGTGCCAGCAGCTTAGGCCCAGCGGGGGGTACCTACAATGAGCAGTTCTTC
>TRBJ2-2|.|TRBV6-1|.
CASSELTGELFF
TGTGCCAGCAGTGAACTGACCGGGGAGCTGTTTTTT
>TRBJ2-2|few|TRBV14|.
CASSLQPGTGELFF
TGTGCCAGCAGCCTTCAACCGGGCACCGGGGAGCTGTTTTTT
>TRBJ2-2|.|TRBV9|TRBD1
CASSSGQGPGELFF
TGTGCCAGCAGCTCCGGACAGGGGCCCGGGGAGCTGTTTTTT
>TRBJ1-1|.|TRBV28|.
CASSSPTADKAFF
TGTGCCAGCAGTTCACCAACAGCGGATAAAGCTTTCTTT
>TRBJ2-2|.|TRBV7-7|TRBD1
CASSLTGVGTGELFF
TGTGCTAGCAGCCTGACAGGGGTTGGAACCGGGGAGCTGTTTTTT
>TRBJ2-3|.|TRBV18|.
CASSPGSSTDTQYF
TGTGCCAGCTCACCGGGGAGTTCCACAGATACGCAGTATTTT
>TRBJ2-3|.|TRBV11-3|TRBD1
CASSTGQGTSDTQYF
TGTGCCAGCAGCACAGGACAGGGAACTTCAGATACGCAGTATTTT
>TRBJ1-6|once|TRBV30|.
CAWNRDKNNSPLHF
TGTGCCTGGAACCGGGACAAGAATAATTCACCCCTCCACTTT
>TRBJ1-2|.|TRBV19|TRBD1
CASSIGGAGTDGYTF
TGTGCCAGTAGTATAGGAGGTGCTGGGACAGATGGCTACACCTTC
>TRBJ2-7|.|TRBV10-3|.
CAISGVTLSSYEQYF
TGTGCCATCAGTGGGGTGACACTGAGCTCCTACGAGCAGTACTTC
>TRBJ2-3|.|TRBV7-3|TRBD1
CASSLDRATDTQYF
TGTGCCAGCAGCCTCGACAGGGCCACAGATACGCAGTATTTT